A single sample gave rise to the 15 T cell receptor beta chains below, sequenced in a study of T-cell reconstitution after alpha-beta-depleted transplantation in children. Unique molecular identifiers were incorporated into the prepared TCRbeta library. TCRdb reanalysed the PCR reads using MiXCR and keeps one entry per CDR3 protein. The repertoire consists of fewer than 130,000 distinct CDR3 sequences, with 10% to 13% occurring once and the leading ten covering 6.5% to 9.5%. Sequences were derived from PBMCs from the stem cell graft donor, sampled from the stem cell graft. The receptors shown here come from a human donor who donated a stem cell graft to a child with acute lymphoblastic leukemia.

This clonotype was seen many times. This chain links TRBV15 with TRBJ2-5, with D possibly TRBD2 on 6 matching bases. V lost 3 bases and J 1 base, leaving 12 bases between the germline ends. The CDR3 runs 15 residues. Per the germline V gene, CDR1 is LNHNV and CDR2 is YYDKDF (reference sequence). CDR3 sequence: CATSRLARSQETQYF. CDR3 nucleotides: TGTGCCACCAGCAGGCTAGCGAGAAGCCAAGAGACCCAGTACTTC.

As to this clonotype: A much larger clone sits a single nucleotide away, making a read error possible. This sequence joins TRBV11-3 and TRBJ2-2, with 12 bases lining up with TRBD2. The germline CDR1 and CDR2 sequences are SGHNT and YENEEA. The CDR3 extends over 16 amino acids. V lost 4 bases, J lost 6 bases, and 6 bases stayed unmatched. CDR3 sequence (DNA): TGTGCCAGCAGCTCGCCGGGACTAGCGGGCCCCGGGGAGCTGTTTTTT. This translates into CASSSPGLAGPGELFF.

Ten or more counts support this clonotype. The rearrangement uses TRBV5-1 and TRBJ1-1; possibly TRBD1 for D (5 bases). The CDR3 extends over 15 amino acids. V lost 0 bases to trimming and J lost 6 bases, with 15 bases between them. Germline-derived CDR1 and CDR2 are SGHRS and YFSETQ. CDR3 sequence: CASSLVGRRGSEAFF. The CDR3 bases are TGCGCCAGCAGCTTGGTGGGACGCCGAGGGTCTGAAGCTTTCTTT.

There are many counts of this clonotype. The CDR3 loop reads CASSDTPYEQYF. CDR3 DNA: TGTGCCAGCAGTGACACCCCATACGAGCAGTACTTC. V is TRBV2 and J is TRBJ2-7; D ambiguous. The germline CDR1 and CDR2 sequences are SNHLY and FYNNEI. The V end lost 3 bases, the J end lost 4 bases, and 7 bases lay between the germline ends. The CDR3 is 12 residues long.

This clonotype was seen ten or more times. This CDR3 is CASSARDNYGYTF. The CDR3 DNA reads TGTGCCAGCAGCGCCCGGGACAACTATGGCTACACCTTC. The J gene is TRBJ1-2, the V gene TRBV3-1, with D possibly matching TRBD1 (5 bases). This CDR3 region has 13 residues. The germline CDR1 and CDR2 sequences are LGHDT and YNNKEL (reference sequence). V lost 5 bases, J lost 2 bases, and 9 bases lay in between.

This clonotype was recorded many times. The rearrangement uses TRBV7-2 and TRBJ2-7; 10 bases agree with TRBD1. Germline lookup yields CDR1 SGHTA and CDR2 FQGNSA. The V gene end was trimmed by 5 bases and the J gene end by 2 bases; junction bases not matched to a gene: 3. CDR3 length equals 14 residues. CDR3 sequence reads: CASSRDRGPYEQYF. In DNA, the CDR3 is TGTGCCAGCAGCCGGGACAGGGGACCCTACGAGCAGTACTTC.

Ten or more counts support this clonotype. The chain recombines TRBV5-1 with TRBJ1-1; D gene unclear. CDR1 and CDR2 from the germline V gene are SGHRS and YFSETQ. Trimming took 1 base from V and 3 from J, leaving 13 bases between them. The CDR3 is 15 residues long. CDR3 sequence reads: CASSLSSPDYTEAFF. CDR3 in DNA: TGCGCCAGCAGCTTGAGTTCGCCAGACTACACTGAAGCTTTCTTT.

This clonotype was recorded at least ten times. The rearrangement uses TRBV5-1 and TRBJ2-2; the match to TRBD1 covers 7 bases. V shed 4 bases and J 5 bases; nucleotides not matched to a gene: 5. Germline V gene data show CDR1 as SGHRS and CDR2 as YFSETQ. The CDR3 extends over 14 amino acids. The CDR3 DNA follows: TGCGCCAGCAGCATGGACAGGCTGACCGGGGAGCTGTTTTTT. As protein: CASSMDRLTGELFF.

In this sample, this clonotype turned up many times. The chain combines TRBV5-1 with TRBJ2-3; D not resolved. V dropped 0 bases and J dropped 4 bases, with 6 bases sitting between them. The CDR3 consists of 13 residues. The germline V gene has CDR1 SGHRS and CDR2 YFSETQ. CDR3 coding DNA: TGCGCCAGCAGCTTGGTCCCCCCAGATACGCAGTATTTT. This translates into CASSLVPPDTQYF. The variable domain in full, completed from reference TRBV5-1 and TRBJ2-3, reads KAGVTQTPRYLIKTRGQQVTLSCSPISGHRSVSWYQQTPGQGLQFLFEYFSETQRNKGNFPGRFSGRQFSNSRSEMNVSTLELGDSALYLCASSLVPPDTQYFGPGTRLTVL.

This clonotype was detected many times. The genes are TRBV5-1 and TRBJ2-1; no firm D call. V was shortened by 5 bases and J by 8 bases, with 14 bases between the two germline ends. Germline V gives CDR1 SGHRS, CDR2 YFSETQ. The CDR3 sequence is 13 residues long. The CDR3 sequence is CASRKEFGDEQFF. The CDR3 nucleotides are TGCGCCAGCAGAAAGGAGTTCGGCGATGAGCAGTTCTTC.

The table lists this clonotype with many counts. The chain combines TRBV6-5 with TRBJ2-5; 7 bases line up with TRBD1. Germline CDR1 reads MNHEY; CDR2 reads SVGAGI. Losses at the gene ends were 0 bases for V and 1 base for J; bases not matched to a gene: 11. The CDR3 contains 18 residues. The CDR3 sequence: CASSYSPTGQLLQETQYF. CDR3 DNA sequence: TGTGCCAGCAGTTACTCGCCAACGGGACAGCTCCTCCAAGAGACCCAGTACTTC.

CDR3 region: CASSTGGAGELFF. For the CDR3, the DNA is TGTGCCAGTAGTACGGGAGGAGCCGGGGAGCTGTTTTTT. The chain recombines TRBV19 with TRBJ2-2; TRBD2 matches 7 bases. Trimming removed 4 bases from V and 6 bases from J; junction bases left unmatched: 2. The CDR3 runs to 13 residues. Germline lookup yields CDR1 LNHDA and CDR2 SQIVND (reference sequence).

Ten or more counts support this clonotype. V gene TRBV5-1 combines with J gene TRBJ2-1; 10 nucleotides line up with TRBD1. The CDR3 runs 16 residues. Germline V gene lookup returns CDR1 SGHRS and CDR2 YFSETQ. With 1 base clipped from V and 6 bases from J, the junction kept 7 bases outside the gene matches. The DNA of the CDR3 is TGCGCCAGCAGCTTGCGTTCCCGGGACAGGGGCAATGAGCAGTTCTTC. Translated: CASSLRSRDRGNEQFF.

Only a few counts were recorded for this clonotype. The rearrangement uses TRBV12-3 or TRBV12-4 and TRBJ2-2, with D maybe TRBD1 (6 bases). CDR3 size: 14 residues. Trimming took off 6 bases at V and 3 bases at J, with 11 bases between the two ends. In DNA, the CDR3 is TGTGCCAGCAGCCTCAGACAGGACACCGGGGAGCTGTTTTTT. Its translation: CASSLRQDTGELFF.

This clonotype was seen many times. The chain employs TRBV5-1 and TRBJ2-7; 8 positions agree with TRBD2. Germline loops: CDR1 SGHRS, CDR2 YFSETQ. The V gene end was trimmed by 4 bases and the J gene end by 0 bases; junction bases not matched to a gene: 6. The CDR3 is 15 residues long. The CDR3 reads CASSVIAGSSYEQYF. The DNA of the CDR3 is TGCGCCAGCAGCGTAATAGCGGGGAGCTCCTACGAGCAGTACTTC.